The clone carrying this T cell receptor (beta chain) has at least ten counts. Its antigen is still unknown. This CDR3 region has 16 residues. Germline assignment: CDR1 MNHNS and CDR2 SASEGT. The ends lost 6 bases at V and 5 bases at J; junction bases unmatched: 5. This specimen comes from a study of T cell repertoires in cytomegalovirus infection. Study-level information: CMV infection together with matching HLA type was indicated by public TCR beta signatures.

Overall study findings and caveats: It was HLA-C-restricted CMV-specific TCR beta clonotypes that dominated the response ex vivo.

MiXCR, run by TCRdb on the reads, gives a single entry per CDR3 protein. Found here are approximately 500,000 distinct CDR3 sequences, approximately 16% of them singletons; the top ten hold roughly a quarter. J is TRBJ2-2 and V is TRBV6-1, with 14 positions matching TRBD2. This sequence was found in a human donor in good health (CMV status not recorded). Some clones in this sample may be carry-over from other donors' samples. Sequenced input: CD8+ T cells from PBMCs. The CDR3 region is CASRGLAGAGTGELFF. The CDR3 coding sequence is TGTGCCAGCAGGGGACTAGCGGGGGCGGGGACCGGGGAGCTGTTTTTT.